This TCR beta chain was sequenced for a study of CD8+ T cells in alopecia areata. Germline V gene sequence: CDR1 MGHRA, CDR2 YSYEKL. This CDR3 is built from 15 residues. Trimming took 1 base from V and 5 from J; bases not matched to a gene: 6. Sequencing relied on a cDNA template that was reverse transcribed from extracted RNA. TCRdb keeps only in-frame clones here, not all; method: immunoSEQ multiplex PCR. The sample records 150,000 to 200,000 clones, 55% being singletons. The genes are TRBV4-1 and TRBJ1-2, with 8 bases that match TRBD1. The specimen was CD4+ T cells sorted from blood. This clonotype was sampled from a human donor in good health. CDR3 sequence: CASSQVGDRNYGYTF. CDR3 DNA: TGCGCCAGCAGCCAAGTCGGGGACAGGAATTATGGCTACACCTTC.